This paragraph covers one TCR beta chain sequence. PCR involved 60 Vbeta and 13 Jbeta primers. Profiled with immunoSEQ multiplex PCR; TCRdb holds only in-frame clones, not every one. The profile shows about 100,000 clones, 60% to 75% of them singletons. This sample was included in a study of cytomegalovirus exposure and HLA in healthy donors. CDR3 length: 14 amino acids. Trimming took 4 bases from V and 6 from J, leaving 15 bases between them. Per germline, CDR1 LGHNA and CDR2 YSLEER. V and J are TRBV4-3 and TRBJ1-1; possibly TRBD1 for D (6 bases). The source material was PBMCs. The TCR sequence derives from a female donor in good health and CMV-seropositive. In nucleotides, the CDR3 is TGCGCCAGCAGCCGCGGAGAGTACAGGGCTGAAGCTTTCTTT. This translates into CASSRGEYRAEAFF.